These 8 T cell receptor beta chains originate from one sample sequenced in a study of neurological immune-mediated disorders. Regarding time point: longitudinal time-point 3. TCRdb processed the 5' RACE reads anew with MiXCR; each CDR3 protein has one entry. The sample comprises 93,000 or so distinct CDR3 sequences, roughly a tenth of which are singletons, and approximately 3.1% rests with the top ten. Sample: PBMCs. These receptors originate from a female donor with HTLV-1-associated myelopathy (HAM/TSP).

This clonotype occurred many times. The CDR3 DNA is TGCAGTGCTCCCCGGCGGGGAACAGATACGCAGTATTTT. Its translation is CSAPRRGTDTQYF. The chain is built from TRBV20-1 and TRBJ2-3; a weak D match, TRBD2 (6 bases). V lost 5 bases and J lost 3, with 12 bases in between. In germline, CDR1 is DFQATT, CDR2 SNEGSKA (reference sequence). The CDR3 totals 13 residues.

Of note for this clonotype: Possible read error: a much larger clone is one base away. As DNA, the CDR3 is TGCGCCAACAGCCTGGGACTTAGTAATGAAAAACTGTTTTTT. Amino acid sequence: CANSLGLSNEKLFF. The V call is TRBV5-1, the J call TRBJ1-4; the D gene is possibly TRBD1 (5 bases). Germline assignment: CDR1 SGHRS and CDR2 YFSETQ. CDR3 length: 14 residues.

DNA for the CDR3: TGCAGTGCTGTAGAATATAGCGGGGACTACTACGAGCAGTACTTC. Translated, it gives CSAVEYSGDYYEQYF. The chain joins TRBV20-1 to TRBJ2-7; 8 bases match TRBD2. V was pared by 5 bases and J by 3 bases, with 12 bases of the junction left unmatched. The CDR3 is made up of 15 amino acids. Germline V CDR1 and CDR2: DFQATT, SNEGSKA (reference sequence).

This clonotype was detected ten times or more. The rearrangement links TRBV5-1 to TRBJ2-7; D possibly corresponds to TRBD1 (6 bases). The CDR3 totals 13 residues. V lost 4 bases, J lost 3 bases, and 11 bases lay in between. The V gene's germline CDR1 is SGHRS and CDR2 YFSETQ. CDR3 protein: CASSPSGVYEQYF. The CDR3, as DNA: TGCGCCAGCAGCCCCTCAGGGGTCTACGAGCAGTACTTC. Combining the CDR3 with reference TRBV5-1 and TRBJ2-7 gives the whole variable domain KAGVTQTPRYLIKTRGQQVTLSCSPISGHRSVSWYQQTPGQGLQFLFEYFSETQRNKGNFPGRFSGRQFSNSRSEMNVSTLELGDSALYLCASSPSGVYEQYFGPGTRLTVT.

This clonotype has at least ten counts. The V and J genes are TRBV5-1 and TRBJ1-3; D gene ambiguous. Looked up from germline, CDR1 is SGHRS and CDR2 is YFSETQ. This CDR3 is built from 13 residues. The V end lost 4 bases, the J end lost 1 base, and 6 bases lay between the germline ends. The CDR3 sequence is CASSAESGNTIYF. The CDR3 DNA reads as TGCGCCAGCAGCGCGGAATCTGGAAACACCATATATTTT. Full variable domain (missing parts from reference TRBV5-1 and TRBJ1-3): KAGVTQTPRYLIKTRGQQVTLSCSPISGHRSVSWYQQTPGQGLQFLFEYFSETQRNKGNFPGRFSGRQFSNSRSEMNVSTLELGDSALYLCASSAESGNTIYFGEGSWLTVV.

This clonotype was counted ten times or more. This sequence joins TRBV7-2 and TRBJ2-5, with 11 nucleotides matching TRBD2. Germline CDR1 SGHTA, CDR2 FQGNSA. The CDR3 loop spans 16 amino acids. The junction had 5 bases not matched to a gene; V was cut back by 3 bases and J by 2 bases. The CDR3 reads CASSFWASGGQETQYF. CDR3 nucleotide sequence: TGTGCCAGCAGCTTTTGGGCTAGCGGGGGGCAAGAGACCCAGTACTTC.

The table lists this clonotype with many counts. The chain carries TRBV28 and TRBJ2-1; 9 bases line up with TRBD1. Germline values: CDR1 MDHEN, CDR2 SYDVKM. The CDR3 length is 14 residues. The J segment lost 8 bases and the V segment lost 3 bases, leaving 5 bases of the junction unmatched. The CDR3 DNA reads as TGTGCCAGCAGTTTGGGGACAGGGCTCGATGAGCAGTTCTTC. It yields the protein CASSLGTGLDEQFF. The full variable domain, its missing parts supplied by reference TRBV28 and TRBJ2-1, is DVKVTQSSRYLVKRTGEKVFLECVQDMDHENMFWYRQDPGLGLRLIYFSYDVKMKEKGDIPEGYSVSREKKERFSLILESASTNQTSMYLCASSLGTGLDEQFFGPGTRLTVL.

This clonotype was seen repeatedly, ten times or more. The chain couples TRBV7-2 to TRBJ2-7; D is unclear. Trimming shortened V by 0 bases and J by 5 bases, and 14 bases separated the two germline ends. The CDR3 has 15 residues. Germline values: CDR1 SGHTA, CDR2 FQGNSA. In DNA, the CDR3 is TGTGCCAGCAGCTTAGCGCCTCGTACTTTAGACGAGCAGTACTTC. It codes for CASSLAPRTLDEQYF.